This T cell receptor (beta chain) appears in the sequencing data of a study of read filtering for tumor transcriptome and immune sequencing. Study as a whole: TCR-mapped reads were about 3.5 to 10.27 million with IR-seq versus roughly 75 to 1,400 with RNA-seq.

This library used around 400 ng RNA and molecular barcoded adaptors spanning alpha/delta and beta/gamma chains. A single record per CDR3 protein comes from TCRdb applying MiXCR to the reads. In the table there are about 9,200 distinct CDR3 sequences, roughly 15% of which are singletons. This clonotype appeared many times. Bone marrow was sampled from every patient at the time of active disease. CDR3 length equals 13 residues. Trimming took off 1 base at V and 4 bases at J, with 6 bases between the two ends. From germline, CDR1 is SGHTA and CDR2 FQGNSA. Material: a population of CD138-negative cells sorted from bone marrow. The TCR originated in a donor aged 40 or over with multiple myeloma. This chain links TRBV7-2 with TRBJ2-3; D remains ambiguous. The CDR3 protein is CASSLVTPDTQYF. CDR3 nucleotides: TGTGCCAGCAGCTTAGTGACCCCAGATACGCAGTATTTT.